This T cell receptor (beta chain) was profiled in a study of spatial heterogeneity in lung cancer. Time point indicated: sample taken at primary tumor resection. Whole RNA, isolated from tumor, nontumor lung or frozen PBMC, was sequenced without prior sorting. The donors were fewer than 80 patients with non-small cell lung cancer that was early-stage and untreated. Every individual TCR cDNA molecule carried its own unique molecular identifier, which allowed correction of PCR and sequencing errors. TCRdb re-called the 5' RACE reads through MiXCR, storing one row per CDR3 protein. Of approximately 12,000 distinct CDR3 sequences in the sample, roughly 6.2% are singletons; the top ten hold about a tenth. Looked up from germline, CDR1 is KGHSH and CDR2 is LQKENI. Trimming removed 3 bases from V and 2 bases from J, with 7 bases in between. This CDR3 is 13 amino acids long. The sample holds many counts of this clonotype.

The J gene is TRBJ1-2, the V gene TRBV18; D not resolved. The sample consisted of normal lung tissue next to the tumor, taken at surgery. The TCR was taken from a male donor with early-stage non-small cell lung cancer. The CDR3 spells CASSPGNNYGYTF. CDR3 bases: TGTGCCAGCTCACCGGGCAACAACTATGGCTACACCTTC.